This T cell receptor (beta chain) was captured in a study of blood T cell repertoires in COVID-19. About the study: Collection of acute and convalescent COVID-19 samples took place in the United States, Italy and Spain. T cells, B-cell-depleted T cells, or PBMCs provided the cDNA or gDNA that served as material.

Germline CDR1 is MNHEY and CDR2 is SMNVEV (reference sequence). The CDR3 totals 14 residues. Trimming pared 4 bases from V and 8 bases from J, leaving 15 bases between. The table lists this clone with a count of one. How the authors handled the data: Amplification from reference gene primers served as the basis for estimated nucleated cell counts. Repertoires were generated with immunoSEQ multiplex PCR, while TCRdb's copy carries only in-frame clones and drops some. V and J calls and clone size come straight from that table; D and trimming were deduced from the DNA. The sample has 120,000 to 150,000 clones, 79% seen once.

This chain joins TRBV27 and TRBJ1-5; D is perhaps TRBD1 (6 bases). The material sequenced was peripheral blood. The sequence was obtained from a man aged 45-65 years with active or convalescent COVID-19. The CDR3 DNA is TGTGCCAGCAGTTCCGGACAGACCTGGGAGCCCCAGCATTTT. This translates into CASSSGQTWEPQHF.